The sequence of this TCR beta chain was determined in a study of T cells in Graves' hyperthyroidism and ophthalmopathy. Thyroid ultrasound and orbital computed tomography, with clinical symptoms and serum thyroxine and TRAb, informed diagnoses. Germline V gene sequence: CDR1 DFQATT, CDR2 SNEGSKA (reference sequence). This CDR3 has 13 residues. V shed 1 base and J shed 0 bases, with 4 bases lying between them. General study points: Ophthalmopathy and stable hyperthyroidism were separated by a 13 V-J model.

Many counts were recorded for this clonotype. Antigen specificity is unknown. It was RNA transcripts that yielded the amplified TCR beta CDR3 regions. HTBI primers drove first-round RT-PCR of the TCR CDR3. TCRdb ran MiXCR on the multiplex PCR reads and lists one entry per CDR3 protein. The sample has 650,000 to 800,000 distinct CDR3 sequences, less than 45% seen once; the top ten hold about 7.7%. This clonotype was obtained from an adult man with Graves' disease, either hyperthyroidism or ophthalmopathy (not recorded which). Sequencing was carried out using peripheral blood or thyroid tissue (not recorded which). V gene TRBV20-1 combines with J gene TRBJ1-5, with D unresolved. The CDR3, as DNA: TGCAGTGCTAGAGTGGGTAGCAATCAGCCCCAGCATTTT. Translated, it gives CSARVGSNQPQHF.